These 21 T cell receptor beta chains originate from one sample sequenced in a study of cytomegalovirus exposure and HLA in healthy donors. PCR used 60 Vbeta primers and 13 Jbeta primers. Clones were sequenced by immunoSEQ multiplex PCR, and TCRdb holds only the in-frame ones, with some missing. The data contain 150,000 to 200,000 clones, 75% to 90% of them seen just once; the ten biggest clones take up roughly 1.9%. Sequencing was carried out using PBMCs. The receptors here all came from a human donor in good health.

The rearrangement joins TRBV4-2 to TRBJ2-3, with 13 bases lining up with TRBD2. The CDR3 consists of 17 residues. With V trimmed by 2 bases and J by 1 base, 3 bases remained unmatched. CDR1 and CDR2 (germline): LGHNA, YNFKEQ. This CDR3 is CASSQQTSGGGTDTQYF. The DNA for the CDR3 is TGTGCCAGCAGCCAACAAACTAGCGGGGGGGGCACAGATACGCAGTATTTT.

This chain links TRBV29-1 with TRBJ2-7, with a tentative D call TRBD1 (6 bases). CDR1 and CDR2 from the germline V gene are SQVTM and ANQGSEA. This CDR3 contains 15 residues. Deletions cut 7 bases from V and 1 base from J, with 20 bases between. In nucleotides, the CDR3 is TGCAGCGCCTTTGGAATACGGGACACATCCTACGAGCAGTACTTC. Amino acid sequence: CSAFGIRDTSYEQYF.

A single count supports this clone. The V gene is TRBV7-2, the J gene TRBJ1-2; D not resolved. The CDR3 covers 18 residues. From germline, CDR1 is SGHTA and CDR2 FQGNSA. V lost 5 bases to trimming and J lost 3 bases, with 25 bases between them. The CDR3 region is CASSPRVSAPNTYYGYTF. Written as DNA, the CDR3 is TGTGCCAGCAGCCCGAGGGTTTCGGCACCGAATACTTACTATGGCTACACCTTC.

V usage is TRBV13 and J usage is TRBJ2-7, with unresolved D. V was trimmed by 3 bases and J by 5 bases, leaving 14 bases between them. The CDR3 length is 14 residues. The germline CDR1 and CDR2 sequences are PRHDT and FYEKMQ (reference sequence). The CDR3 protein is CASSLGPASHEQYF. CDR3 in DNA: TGTGCCAGCAGCTTGGGCCCCGCGTCCCACGAGCAGTACTTC.

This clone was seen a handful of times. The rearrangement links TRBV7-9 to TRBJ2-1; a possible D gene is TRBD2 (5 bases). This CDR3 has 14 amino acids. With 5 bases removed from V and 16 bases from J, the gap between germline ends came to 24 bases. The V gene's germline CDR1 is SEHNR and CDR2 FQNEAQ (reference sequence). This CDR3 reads CASSPQLREHLNFF. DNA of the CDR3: TGTGCCAGCAGCCCCCAGCTTAGGGAGCACCTAAATTTCTTC.

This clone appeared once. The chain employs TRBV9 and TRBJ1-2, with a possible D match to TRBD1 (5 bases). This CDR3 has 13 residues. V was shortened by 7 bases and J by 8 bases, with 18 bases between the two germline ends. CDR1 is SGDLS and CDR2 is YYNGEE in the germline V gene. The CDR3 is CASDPAGVDGYTF. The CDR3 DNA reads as TGTGCCAGCGACCCAGCGGGGGTCGACGGCTACACCTTC.

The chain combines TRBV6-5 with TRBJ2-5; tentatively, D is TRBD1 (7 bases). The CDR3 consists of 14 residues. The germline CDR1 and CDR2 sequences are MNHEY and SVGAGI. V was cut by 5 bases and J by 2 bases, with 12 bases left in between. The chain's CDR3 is CASSARGAQETQYF. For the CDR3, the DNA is TGTGCCAGCAGTGCCAGGGGGGCGCAAGAGACCCAGTACTTC.

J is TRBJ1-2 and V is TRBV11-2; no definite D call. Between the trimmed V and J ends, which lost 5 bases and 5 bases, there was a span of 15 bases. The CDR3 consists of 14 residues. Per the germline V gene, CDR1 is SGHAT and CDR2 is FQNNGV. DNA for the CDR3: TGTGCCAGCAGCAATTTGAGAACCTATTATGGCTACACCTTC. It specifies CASSNLRTYYGYTF.

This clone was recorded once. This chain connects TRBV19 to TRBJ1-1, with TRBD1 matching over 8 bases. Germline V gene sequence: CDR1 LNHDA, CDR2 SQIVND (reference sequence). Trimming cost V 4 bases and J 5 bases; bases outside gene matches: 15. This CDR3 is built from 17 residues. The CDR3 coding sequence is TGTGCCAGTAGTACAAAGGGGGGGACAGGAGCACGTACTGAAGCTTTCTTT. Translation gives CASSTKGGTGARTEAFF. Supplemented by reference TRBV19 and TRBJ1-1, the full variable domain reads DGGITQSPKYLFRKEGQNVTLSCEQNLNHDAMYWYRQDPGQGLRLIYYSQIVNDFQKGDIAEGYSVSREKKESFPLTVTSAQKNPTAFYLCASSTKGGTGARTEAFFGQGTRLTVV.

The CDR3 is CASSPTSGGGNEQFF. For the CDR3, the DNA is TGCGCCAGCAGCCCGACTAGCGGGGGGGGGAATGAGCAGTTCTTC. V is TRBV5-1 and J is TRBJ2-1, with 14 bases identical to TRBD2. The CDR3 runs to 15 residues. Per the germline V gene, CDR1 is SGHRS and CDR2 is YFSETQ. The V segment lost 4 bases and the J segment 7 bases; nucleotides outside the gene matches: 4.

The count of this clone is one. CDR3 amino acids: CASSFLLWSRGGENTEAFF. CDR3 DNA: TGTGCCAGCAGCTTTCTGCTCTGGAGCCGAGGAGGCGAGAACACTGAAGCTTTCTTT. V gene TRBV11-3 combines with J gene TRBJ1-1; D is undetermined. Looked up from germline, CDR1 is SGHNT and CDR2 is YENEEA. CDR3 length: 19 amino acids. Trimming shortened V by 3 bases and J by 1 base, and 24 bases separated the two germline ends.

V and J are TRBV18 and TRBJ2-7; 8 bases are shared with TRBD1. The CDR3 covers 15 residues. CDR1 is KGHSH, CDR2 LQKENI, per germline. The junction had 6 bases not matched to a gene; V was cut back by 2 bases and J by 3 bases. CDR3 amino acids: CASSPWTGQGYEQYF. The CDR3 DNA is TGTGCCAGCTCACCATGGACCGGACAGGGCTACGAGCAGTACTTC.

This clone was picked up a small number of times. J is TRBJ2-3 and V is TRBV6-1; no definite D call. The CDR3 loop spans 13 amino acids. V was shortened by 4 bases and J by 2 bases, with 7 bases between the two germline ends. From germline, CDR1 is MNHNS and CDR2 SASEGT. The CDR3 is CASSAGTTDTQYF. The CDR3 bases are TGTGCCAGCAGTGCTGGCACCACAGATACGCAGTATTTT.

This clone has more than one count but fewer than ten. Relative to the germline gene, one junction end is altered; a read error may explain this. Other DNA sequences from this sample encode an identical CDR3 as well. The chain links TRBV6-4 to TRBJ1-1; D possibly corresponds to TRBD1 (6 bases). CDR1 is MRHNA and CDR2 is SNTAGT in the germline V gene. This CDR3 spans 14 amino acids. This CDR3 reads CASSADSLNTEAFF. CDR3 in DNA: TGTGCCAGTAGTGCGGACAGCTTGAACACTGAAGCTTTCTTT.

The CDR3 nucleotides are TGTGCCACCTTTAACTATGGCTACACCTTC. Its translation: CATFNYGYTF. The rearrangement joins TRBV6-1 to TRBJ1-2; D is uncertain. Trimming cost V 10 bases and J 1 base, with 4 bases left between them. Germline CDR1 is MNHNS and CDR2 is SASEGT. The CDR3 extends over 10 amino acids.

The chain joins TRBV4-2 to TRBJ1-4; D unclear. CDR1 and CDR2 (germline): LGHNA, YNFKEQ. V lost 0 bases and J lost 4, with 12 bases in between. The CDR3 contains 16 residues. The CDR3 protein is CASSQDSIRINEKLFF. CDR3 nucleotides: TGTGCCAGCAGCCAAGATTCGATCAGGATTAATGAAAAACTGTTTTTT.

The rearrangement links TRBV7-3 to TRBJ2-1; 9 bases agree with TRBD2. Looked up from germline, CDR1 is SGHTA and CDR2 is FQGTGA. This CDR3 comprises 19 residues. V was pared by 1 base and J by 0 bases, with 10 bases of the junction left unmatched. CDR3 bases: TGTGCCAGCAGCTTAATCCTGCGGGGGGGGGCGAGCTCCTACAATGAGCAGTTCTTC. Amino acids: CASSLILRGGASSYNEQFF.

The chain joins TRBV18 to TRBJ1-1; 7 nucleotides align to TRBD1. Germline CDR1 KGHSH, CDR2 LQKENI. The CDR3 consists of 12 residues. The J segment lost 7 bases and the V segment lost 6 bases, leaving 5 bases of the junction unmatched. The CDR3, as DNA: TGTGCCAGCTCGGGGACAGCGGTTGAAGCTTTCTTT. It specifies CASSGTAVEAFF. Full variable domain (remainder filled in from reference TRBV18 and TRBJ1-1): NAGVMQNPRHLVRRRGQEARLRCSPMKGHSHVYWYRQLPEEGLKFMVYLQKENIIDESGMPKERFSAEFPKEGPSILRIQQVVRGDSAAYFCASSGTAVEAFFGQGTRLTVV.

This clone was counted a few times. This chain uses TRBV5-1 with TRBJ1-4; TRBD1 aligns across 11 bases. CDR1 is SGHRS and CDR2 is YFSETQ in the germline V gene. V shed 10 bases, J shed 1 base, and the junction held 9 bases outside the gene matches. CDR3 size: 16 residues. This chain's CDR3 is CADLDRGLVTNEKLFF. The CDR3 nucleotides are TGCGCCGACTTGGACAGGGGGCTTGTAACTAATGAAAAACTGTTTTTT.

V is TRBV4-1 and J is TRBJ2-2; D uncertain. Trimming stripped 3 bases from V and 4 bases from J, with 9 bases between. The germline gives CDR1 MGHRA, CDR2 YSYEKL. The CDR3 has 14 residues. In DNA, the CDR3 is TGCGCCAGCAGCCACAGTGGTGGCACCGGGGAGCTGTTTTTT. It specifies CASSHSGGTGELFF.

CDR3 in DNA: TGTGCCAGCAGCCCGTCCGGGGGATACACCGGGGAGCTGTTTTTT. It translates to CASSPSGGYTGELFF. The chain links TRBV13 to TRBJ2-2; perhaps TRBD2 as D (6 bases). V was clipped by 5 bases and J by 3 bases, with 13 bases between them. In germline, CDR1 is PRHDT, CDR2 FYEKMQ (reference sequence). This CDR3 has 15 residues.